The 3 T cell receptor beta chains below were found in one sample sequenced in a study of early T cells in non-severe SARS-CoV-2 infection (dated by TCRdb to about 2021). The library was made by 5' RACE. TCRdb lists the instrument as NextSeq 500. TCRdb took the public reads, trimmed them with fastp at Q25, ran MiXCR for clone calling and kept in-frame beta chains. Every distinct CDR3 protein forms one entry, paired with its most common genes and DNA. For this sample the table gives about 50,000 distinct CDR3 sequences, of which around 6.5% were detected only once. About 7% of the sample lies in the top ten. Sequencing was performed on whole blood, taken at baseline. These receptor sequences come from an adult who was a healthcare worker with PCR-confirmed SARS-CoV-2 infection or an uninfected control (not recorded which).

The gene calls are TRBV12-3 or TRBV12-4 and TRBJ2-7; the D call may be TRBD1 or TRBD2 (5 bases each). The V and J ends lost 0 bases and 7 bases respectively, with 13 bases between them. This CDR3 has 14 residues. CDR3 DNA: TGTGCCAGCAGTTTAGCTTATGAGGGGCGAGAGCAGTACTTC. This encodes CASSLAYEGREQYF.

This clonotype was recorded at least ten times. The genes are TRBV28 and TRBJ2-7; 7 bases are shared with TRBD1. The CDR3 consists of 12 residues. The junction had 7 bases not matched to a gene; V was cut back by 10 bases and J by 4 bases. Germline assignment: CDR1 MDHEN and CDR2 SYDVKM. The CDR3 bases are TGTGCCACGTTTGGGACAGCGTACGAGCAGTACTTC. Translation: CATFGTAYEQYF.

This clonotype showed up many times. The V gene is TRBV5-1, the J gene TRBJ1-5; TRBD1 is a possible D gene (5 bases). The CDR3 length is 14 residues. The germline CDR1 and CDR2 sequences are SGHRS and YFSETQ. V was trimmed by 2 bases and J by 5 bases, leaving 11 bases between them. CDR3 sequence (DNA): TGCGCCAGCAGCTTAGCAGGGCCCCATCAGCCCCAGCATTTT. Its protein product is CASSLAGPHQPQHF.